These 18 T cell receptor beta chains share one sample of origin, sequenced in a study of cytomegalovirus exposure and HLA in healthy donors. 60 Vbeta and 13 Jbeta primers were used in PCR. Assay used: immunoSEQ multiplex PCR; TCRdb lists only in-frame clones, some missing. Of 100,000 to 150,000 clones in the sample, 77% are singletons; the top ten hold 13%. Input material: PBMCs. These receptors were collected from a woman in her 40s in good health and CMV-seropositive.

This clone came up once. V usage is TRBV30 and J usage is TRBJ1-3; D is unresolved. Deletions cut 4 bases from V and 0 bases from J, with 10 bases between. Germline CDR1 and CDR2: GTSNPN and SVGIG (reference sequence). This CDR3 has 14 residues. The CDR3 region has the DNA TGTGCCTGGAAGGCTCACTACTCTGGAAACACCATATATTTT. This encodes CAWKAHYSGNTIYF.

The chain couples TRBV2 to TRBJ2-1; D perhaps matches TRBD2 (6 bases). Germline values: CDR1 SNHLY, CDR2 FYNNEI. V lost 1 base and J lost 7, with 14 bases in between. The length of the CDR3 is 15 residues. In DNA, the CDR3 is TGTGCCAGCAGTGAAGGGGACTGGGCAAGGAATGAGCAGTTCTTC. This codes for CASSEGDWARNEQFF.

V usage is TRBV5-4 and J usage is TRBJ2-1, with TRBD1 matching over 9 bases. The J segment lost 10 bases and the V segment lost 3 bases, leaving 5 bases of the junction unmatched. This CDR3 region has 13 residues. Germline V CDR1 and CDR2: SGHNT, YYREEE (reference sequence). DNA for the CDR3: TGTGCCAGCAGCTCTCGACAGGGGGGCGAGCAGTTCTTC. Protein: CASSSRQGGEQFF.

This chain connects TRBV29-1 to TRBJ1-5; 8 nucleotides match TRBD1. V was clipped by 6 bases and J by 4 bases; unmatched bases: 8. Per the germline V gene, CDR1 is SQVTM and CDR2 is ANQGSEA. The CDR3 runs to 14 residues. The CDR3 spells CSVRTGSINQPQHF. CDR3 coding DNA: TGCAGCGTCCGGACAGGGAGCATAAATCAGCCCCAGCATTTT.

The rearrangement joins TRBV18 to TRBJ1-6; 9 bases map to TRBD1. From germline, CDR1 is KGHSH and CDR2 LQKENI. The J segment lost 7 bases and the V segment lost 6 bases, leaving 4 bases of the junction unmatched. The CDR3 sequence is 14 residues long. The CDR3 spells CASSRDRENSPLHF. CDR3 coding DNA: TGTGCCAGCTCCCGGGACAGGGAAAATTCACCCCTCCACTTT. Variable domain in full (rest from reference TRBV18 and TRBJ1-6): NAGVMQNPRHLVRRRGQEARLRCSPMKGHSHVYWYRQLPEEGLKFMVYLQKENIIDESGMPKERFSAEFPKEGPSILRIQQVVRGDSAAYFCASSRDRENSPLHFGNGTRLTVT.

The CDR3 sequence is CASRLTSGSNTGELFF. CDR3 in DNA: TGTGCCAGCAGACTGACTAGCGGATCGAACACCGGGGAGCTGTTTTTT. The gene calls are TRBV7-2 and TRBJ2-2; 9 bases match TRBD2. Germline trimming cut 6 bases from V and 0 bases from J; bases unmatched to any gene: 5. The CDR3 is 16 residues long. The germline CDR1 and CDR2 sequences are SGHTA and FQGNSA.

This chain links TRBV7-9 with TRBJ1-5; no definite D call. The V gene's germline CDR1 is SEHNR and CDR2 FQNEAQ (reference sequence). The CDR3 is made up of 13 amino acids. Trimming pared 5 bases from V and 4 bases from J, leaving 9 bases between. The CDR3 DNA is TGTGCCAGCAGCCCTTCGGGAAATCAGCCCCAGCATTTT. Amino acid sequence: CASSPSGNQPQHF.

J is TRBJ2-5 and V is TRBV7-3; D not certain. V lost 6 bases to trimming and J lost 7 bases, with 15 bases between them. The CDR3 is made up of 13 amino acids. From germline, CDR1 is SGHTA and CDR2 FQGTGA. CDR3 nucleotides: TGTGCCAGCAGTCCCCGGGTCTCCGGGACCCAGTACTTC. Its protein is CASSPRVSGTQYF.

This chain links TRBV6-1 with TRBJ1-4; D gene uncertain. V lost 1 base and J 7 bases, leaving 16 bases between the germline ends. The germline V gene encodes CDR1 MNHNS and CDR2 SASEGT. The CDR3 has 16 amino acids. In DNA form, the CDR3 reads TGTGCCAGCAGTGAAGAGGTGGCCGGGGTGTCTGAAAAACTGTTTTTT. Translated: CASSEEVAGVSEKLFF.

The V gene is TRBV30, the J gene TRBJ1-2; D is unresolved. Germline CDR1 GTSNPN, CDR2 SVGIG (reference sequence). Trimming removed 0 bases at V and 8 bases at J, with 10 bases between. The CDR3 is made up of 12 amino acids. The CDR3 DNA reads as TGTGCCTGGAGTGTGACACAACGAGGCTACACCTTC. Translated: CAWSVTQRGYTF.

The genes are TRBV9 and TRBJ2-3; possibly TRBD2 for D (5 bases). V was pared by 3 bases and J by 3 bases, with 8 bases between. The germline CDR1 and CDR2 sequences are SGDLS and YYNGEE. CDR3 length: 13 amino acids. Here the CDR3 reads CASSALATDTQYF. CDR3 bases: TGTGCCAGCAGCGCCCTAGCAACAGATACGCAGTATTTT.

This clone was observed a single time. The chain employs TRBV30 and TRBJ2-3, with 8 bases fitting TRBD1. Germline loops: CDR1 GTSNPN, CDR2 SVGIG (reference sequence). V gave up 5 bases and J gave up 3 bases; unmatched junction bases: 1. The CDR3 has 12 amino acids. CDR3 sequence reads: CAWDRGTDTQYF. In nucleotides, the CDR3 is TGTGCCTGGGACAGGGGTACAGATACGCAGTATTTT.

V gene TRBV6-1 combines with J gene TRBJ2-3; 8 positions agree with TRBD1. With 8 bases clipped from V and 9 bases from J, the junction kept 10 bases outside the gene matches. Germline assignment: CDR1 MNHNS and CDR2 SASEGT. The CDR3 loop spans 13 amino acids. CDR3 coding DNA: TGTGCCAGCTTGGGACAGGCCTACGGGACGCAGTATTTT. As protein: CASLGQAYGTQYF.

This clone appeared once. The chain uses TRBV28 and TRBJ2-7, with TRBD2 matching 8 bases. CDR1 and CDR2 from the germline V gene are MDHEN and SYDVKM. Trimming at V came to 5 bases and at J to 4 bases, leaving 19 bases not matched to a gene. This CDR3 region has 18 residues. CDR3 bases: TGTGCCAGCAGTCCCACCGCCTTACTAGCGGAGCCTCTATACGAGCAGTACTTC. It is translated as CASSPTALLAEPLYEQYF.

The J gene is TRBJ2-7, the V gene TRBV19; the D gene is possibly TRBD1 (5 bases). The germline V gene encodes CDR1 LNHDA and CDR2 SQIVND (reference sequence). The CDR3 sequence is 15 residues long. The V end lost 2 bases, the J end lost 0 bases, and 11 bases lay between the germline ends. The CDR3 sequence: CASSIRKGNSYEQYF. In DNA form, the CDR3 reads TGTGCCAGTAGTATACGAAAGGGGAACTCCTACGAGCAGTACTTC.

V usage is TRBV5-1 and J usage is TRBJ2-2, with 7 bases that match TRBD1. Germline CDR1 is SGHRS and CDR2 is YFSETQ. This CDR3 has 14 residues. The ends lost 4 bases at V and 1 base at J; junction bases unmatched: 1. The CDR3: CASSRTGNTGELFF. The CDR3 DNA follows: TGCGCCAGCAGCCGGACAGGGAACACCGGGGAGCTGTTTTTT.

The V gene is TRBV14, the J gene TRBJ2-5, with D possibly matching TRBD1 (5 bases). The J call may be faulty, since TRBJ2-7 better matches the DNA end. From germline, CDR1 is SGHDN and CDR2 FVKESK. This CDR3 is 13 amino acids long. For the CDR3, the DNA is TGTGCCAGCAGCCAAAACAGGCTAAGCGAGCAGTACTTC. It specifies CASSQNRLSEQYF.

V gene TRBV30 combines with J gene TRBJ1-1, with D hard to call. V lost 3 bases to trimming and J lost 10 bases, with 15 bases between them. Germline V gene sequence: CDR1 GTSNPN, CDR2 SVGIG (reference sequence). The CDR3 is 12 amino acids. The CDR3 is CAWSQVFSSAFF. DNA for the CDR3: TGTGCCTGGAGCCAGGTTTTTTCTTCAGCTTTCTTT.